What follows are 20 T cell receptor beta chains derived from one specimen sequenced in a study of cytomegalovirus exposure and HLA in healthy donors. Primers: 60 Vbeta forward and 13 Jbeta reverse. Here immunoSEQ multiplex PCR was the method, and the copy in TCRdb shows in-frame clones only, minus some. The data contain 110,000 to 150,000 clones, 65% to 80% of them singletons. The sequenced material came from PBMCs. These receptors all come from a male donor in good health and CMV-seronegative.

The chain joins TRBV29-1 to TRBJ2-2; TRBD1 might be the D (6 bases). V gave up 4 bases and J gave up 6 bases, with 12 bases separating them. Germline V gene data show CDR1 as SQVTM and CDR2 as ANQGSEA. This CDR3 has 13 residues. The CDR3: CSVATGTAGELFF. The DNA of the CDR3 is TGCAGCGTTGCAACAGGGACGGCCGGGGAGCTGTTTTTT.

The J gene is TRBJ2-7, the V gene TRBV18; D is possibly TRBD2 (6 bases). V was pared by 7 bases and J by 0 bases, with 13 bases between. The CDR3 loop spans 14 amino acids. Per germline, CDR1 KGHSH and CDR2 LQKENI. DNA for the CDR3: TGTGCCAGCTGTATATCCGGGAGCTCCTACGAGCAGTACTTC. Amino acid sequence: CASCISGSSYEQYF. Combining the CDR3 with reference TRBV18 and TRBJ2-7 gives the whole variable domain NAGVMQNPRHLVRRRGQEARLRCSPMKGHSHVYWYRQLPEEGLKFMVYLQKENIIDESGMPKERFSAEFPKEGPSILRIQQVVRGDSAAYFCASCISGSSYEQYFGPGTRLTVT.

The V call is TRBV7-9, the J call TRBJ1-1; TRBD1 matches at 11 bases. J gave up 1 base and V 5 bases, and 9 bases lay outside the gene matches. Germline V CDR1 and CDR2: SEHNR, FQNEAQ (reference sequence). The length of the CDR3 is 17 residues. CDR3 protein: CASSQRDRGLGNTEAFF. In nucleotides, the CDR3 is TGTGCCAGCAGCCAAAGGGACAGGGGGTTGGGGAACACTGAAGCTTTCTTT.

V gene TRBV14 combines with J gene TRBJ1-2, with TRBD1 identical over 9 bases. CDR3 length: 15 residues. Trimming took 2 bases from V and 4 from J; bases not matched to a gene: 5. Germline CDR1 is SGHDN and CDR2 is FVKESK. The CDR3 DNA reads TGTGCCAGCAGCCAAAACACAGGGGGCTTCTATGGCTACACCTTC. Translating gives CASSQNTGGFYGYTF.

The chain recombines TRBV4-1 with TRBJ1-6, with 8 bases fitting TRBD1. CDR1 MGHRA and CDR2 YSYEKL come from the germline V gene. Unmatched junction bases numbered 4, after V lost 2 bases and J lost 7 bases. This CDR3 spans 15 amino acids. The CDR3 reads CASSQPGGANSPLHF. The DNA of the CDR3 is TGCGCCAGCAGCCAACCAGGGGGCGCGAATTCACCCCTCCACTTT.

This clone came up once. This chain joins TRBV10-2 and TRBJ1-2; 10 bases map to TRBD1. The trim removed 10 bases at V and 3 bases at J, leaving 14 bases unmatched. The CDR3 extends over 16 amino acids. Germline lookup yields CDR1 WSHSY and CDR2 SAAADI. The chain's CDR3 is CAIQRPTGTGDYGYTF. CDR3 DNA sequence: TGCGCCATCCAACGACCAACCGGGACAGGGGACTATGGCTACACCTTC.

The J gene is TRBJ1-1, the V gene TRBV7-9; D is ambiguous. CDR3 length: 14 amino acids. Germline CDR1 and CDR2: SEHNR and FQNEAQ (reference sequence). V lost 0 bases to trimming and J lost 7 bases, with 12 bases between them. CDR3 sequence reads: CASSLAPMVREAFF. Written as DNA, the CDR3 is TGTGCCAGCAGCTTAGCCCCCATGGTGCGTGAAGCTTTCTTT. Full variable domain (outside the CDR3, taken from reference TRBV7-9 and TRBJ1-1): DTGVSQNPRHKITKRGQNVTFRCDPISEHNRLYWYRQTLGQGPEFLTYFQNEAQLEKSRLLSDRFSAERPKGSFSTLEIQRTEQGDSAMYLCASSLAPMVREAFFGQGTRLTVV.

The chain couples TRBV5-4 to TRBJ1-2; 9 nucleotides line up with TRBD1. The CDR3 loop spans 14 amino acids. Germline V gene sequence: CDR1 SGHNT, CDR2 YYREEE (reference sequence). Unmatched junction bases numbered 5, after V lost 3 bases and J lost 5 bases. Here the CDR3 DNA reads TGTGCCAGCAGCTCACAGGGGGCCGGTTATGGCTACACCTTC. It encodes CASSSQGAGYGYTF.

The table lists this clone with a few counts. This rearrangement joins TRBV7-2 to TRBJ1-2, with 7 positions matching TRBD1. Per germline, CDR1 SGHTA and CDR2 FQGNSA. V lost 1 base to trimming and J lost 4 bases; unmatched junction nucleotides: 3. The CDR3 has 14 amino acids. The CDR3 protein is CASSLGGQPYGYTF. As DNA, the CDR3 is TGTGCCAGCAGCTTAGGGGGACAGCCCTATGGCTACACCTTC. Based on the CDR3 plus reference TRBV7-2 and TRBJ1-2, the full variable domain is GAGVSQSPSNKVTEKGKDVELRCDPISGHTALYWYRQSLGQGLEFLIYFQGNSAPDKSGLPSDRFSAERTGGSVSTLTIQRTQQEDSAVYLCASSLGGQPYGYTFGSGTRLTVV.

The chain combines TRBV27 with TRBJ2-3, with D perhaps TRBD2 (6 bases). V lost 6 bases and J 0 bases, leaving 10 bases between the germline ends. The CDR3 is 14 amino acids. CDR1 MNHEY and CDR2 SMNVEV come from the germline V gene (reference sequence). CDR3 loop: CASRSAGSTDTQYF. The CDR3 DNA is TGTGCCAGCAGATCAGCGGGTAGCACAGATACGCAGTATTTT.

This clone showed up just once. V and J are TRBV27 and TRBJ1-5; D unresolved. Germline V gene sequence: CDR1 MNHEY, CDR2 SMNVEV (reference sequence). This CDR3 region has 15 residues. Between the trimmed V and J ends, which lost 4 bases and 1 base, there was a span of 11 bases. CDR3: CASSSIRGSNQPQHF. The CDR3 DNA reads TGTGCCAGCAGTTCCATTAGAGGGAGCAATCAGCCCCAGCATTTT.

The CDR3 spells CASSGMGQGIYEQYF. Here the CDR3 DNA reads TGTGCCAGCAGCGGAATGGGACAGGGAATCTACGAGCAGTACTTC. V usage is TRBV5-6 and J usage is TRBJ2-7; 9 nucleotides line up with TRBD1. This CDR3 has 15 amino acids. The V gene's germline CDR1 is SGHDT and CDR2 YYEEEE. The V gene end was trimmed by 4 bases and the J gene end by 3 bases; junction bases not matched to a gene: 8.

The CDR3 DNA sequence: TGTGCCAGTAGAGAACCCGGGAGCTACGAGCAGTACTTC. It codes for CASREPGSYEQYF. The chain has TRBV19 and TRBJ2-5; the D gene is possibly TRBD2 (6 bases). The J call may be in error: the DNA end matches TRBJ2-7 better. Per germline, CDR1 LNHDA and CDR2 SQIVND (reference sequence). The CDR3 spans 13 residues.

The gene calls are TRBV2 and TRBJ2-1; 13 nucleotides match TRBD2. J was trimmed by 0 bases and V by 6 bases; bases with no gene match: 8. The CDR3 consists of 18 residues. Germline V lookup: CDR1 SNHLY, CDR2 FYNNEI. The CDR3 reads CASSHTTSGGSSYNEQFF. CDR3 nucleotide sequence: TGTGCCAGCAGCCACACGACTAGCGGGGGGAGCTCCTACAATGAGCAGTTCTTC.

The rearrangement links TRBV18 to TRBJ1-2, with 7 bases matching TRBD1. J lost 6 bases, V lost 3 bases, and 7 bases had no gene match. The CDR3 runs 14 residues. CDR1 and CDR2 from the germline V gene are KGHSH and LQKENI. As DNA, the CDR3 is TGTGCCAGCTCACCCCAGGGGGACTTACATGGCTACACCTTC. Amino acids: CASSPQGDLHGYTF.

This chain uses TRBV9 with TRBJ2-1, with 8 bases lining up with TRBD2. This CDR3 region has 15 residues. J lost 5 bases, V lost 4 bases, and 8 bases had no gene match. Per germline, CDR1 SGDLS and CDR2 YYNGEE. CDR3 coding DNA: TGTGCCAGCAGCAAGAGCGGGAGTGGGCACAATGAGCAGTTCTTC. It codes for CASSKSGSGHNEQFF.

The rearrangement links TRBV25-1 to TRBJ2-1, with 9 bases lining up with TRBD2. Per germline, CDR1 MGHDK and CDR2 SYGVNS. CDR3 length equals 16 residues. Trimming took 5 bases from V and 3 from J; bases not matched to a gene: 8. CDR3 amino acids: CASSWALAGNYNEQFF. CDR3 in DNA: TGTGCCAGCAGTTGGGCCCTAGCGGGGAACTACAATGAGCAGTTCTTC.

The V call is TRBV19, the J call TRBJ1-2, with D unclear. The V and J ends lost 3 bases and 8 bases respectively, with 10 bases between them. Germline loops: CDR1 LNHDA, CDR2 SQIVND (reference sequence). This CDR3 region has 12 residues. In nucleotides, the CDR3 is TGTGCCAGTAGTATTTGGCCCCAGGGCTACACCTTC. Translated: CASSIWPQGYTF.

This chain links TRBV19 with TRBJ2-7; possibly TRBD2 for D (5 bases). The germline V gene has CDR1 LNHDA and CDR2 SQIVND (reference sequence). This CDR3 is 15 amino acids long. V was cut by 6 bases and J by 4 bases, with 19 bases left in between. CDR3 region: CASRSLLGLHYEQYF. The CDR3 DNA is TGTGCCAGTAGATCCTTACTAGGACTCCATTACGAGCAGTACTTC.

The chain uses TRBV9 and TRBJ2-1; no definite D call. The germline CDR1 and CDR2 sequences are SGDLS and YYNGEE. Deletions cut 0 bases from V and 8 bases from J, with 12 bases between. This CDR3 region has 14 residues. CDR3 nucleotide sequence: TGTGCCAGCAGCGTAGCTCCTGGTAGAGATGAGCAGTTCTTC. It encodes CASSVAPGRDEQFF.